This T cell receptor (beta chain) was identified in a study of T cells in Graves' hyperthyroidism and ophthalmopathy. Findings and limits, study-wide: A 13 V-J signature model discriminated ophthalmopathy versus stable hyperthyroidism.

This clonotype came up many times. Its antigen is not known. Regions amplified from RNA transcripts were the TCR beta CDR3 regions. TCR CDR3 regions were first amplified by RT-PCR with HTBI primers. TCRdb itself ran the multiplex PCR reads through MiXCR, one entry per CDR3 protein. The table has 490,000 or so distinct CDR3 sequences, nearly 20% seen once; the top ten hold approximately 48%. V dropped 6 bases and J dropped 0 bases, with 12 bases sitting between them. This CDR3 has 14 amino acids. Germline-derived CDR1 and CDR2 are MDHEN and SYDVKM. The receptor comes from a middle-aged man with Graves' ophthalmopathy. The sequenced material came from blood. This sequence joins TRBV28 and TRBJ2-7, with TRBD1 as a possible D gene (6 bases). CDR3 sequence reads: CASRLGDISYEQYF. The CDR3 DNA reads as TGTGCCAGCAGACTAGGGGACATCTCCTACGAGCAGTACTTC.